This T cell receptor beta chain was recorded in a study of response to subunit inactivated influenza vaccine. Study results and caveats: Each seasonal influenza vaccination recruits few new T cells, the authors suggested.

One entry per CDR3 protein results from TCRdb running MiXCR on the RT-PCR reads. The data contain some 480,000 distinct CDR3 sequences, approximately 9.9% of them seen just once; the ten biggest clones take up approximately 12%. This clonotype was counted between two and nine times. Its antigen is undetermined. This sequence was found in a man in his forties or fifties who received an inactivated influenza vaccine. The sequencing used PBMCs from blood, collected 45 days after vaccination.

CDR3 sequence (DNA): TGTGCCAGCAGATCTAGCGGGGGGGCGGGCACAGATACGCAGTATTTT. The encoded protein is CASRSSGGAGTDTQYF. The chain joins TRBV12-3 or TRBV12-4 to TRBJ2-3, with TRBD2 identical over 12 bases. V dropped 6 bases and J dropped 1; count of bases not matched to a gene: 5. The CDR3 has 16 amino acids.